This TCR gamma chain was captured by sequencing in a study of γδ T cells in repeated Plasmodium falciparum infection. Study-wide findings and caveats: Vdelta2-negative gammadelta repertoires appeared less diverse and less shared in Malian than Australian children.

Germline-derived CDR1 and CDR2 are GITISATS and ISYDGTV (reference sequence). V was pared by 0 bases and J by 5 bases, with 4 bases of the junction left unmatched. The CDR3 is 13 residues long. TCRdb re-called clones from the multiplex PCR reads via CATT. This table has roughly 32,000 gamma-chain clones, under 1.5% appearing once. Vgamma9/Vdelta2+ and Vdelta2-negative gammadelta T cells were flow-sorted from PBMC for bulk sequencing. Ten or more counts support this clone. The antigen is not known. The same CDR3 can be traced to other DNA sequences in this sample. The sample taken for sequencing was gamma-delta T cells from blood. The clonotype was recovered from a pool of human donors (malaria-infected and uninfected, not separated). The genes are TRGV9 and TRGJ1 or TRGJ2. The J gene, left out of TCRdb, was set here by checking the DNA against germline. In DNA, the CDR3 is TGTGCCTTGTGGGAGGTGTTACATTATAAGAAACTCTTT. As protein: CALWEVLHYKKLF.